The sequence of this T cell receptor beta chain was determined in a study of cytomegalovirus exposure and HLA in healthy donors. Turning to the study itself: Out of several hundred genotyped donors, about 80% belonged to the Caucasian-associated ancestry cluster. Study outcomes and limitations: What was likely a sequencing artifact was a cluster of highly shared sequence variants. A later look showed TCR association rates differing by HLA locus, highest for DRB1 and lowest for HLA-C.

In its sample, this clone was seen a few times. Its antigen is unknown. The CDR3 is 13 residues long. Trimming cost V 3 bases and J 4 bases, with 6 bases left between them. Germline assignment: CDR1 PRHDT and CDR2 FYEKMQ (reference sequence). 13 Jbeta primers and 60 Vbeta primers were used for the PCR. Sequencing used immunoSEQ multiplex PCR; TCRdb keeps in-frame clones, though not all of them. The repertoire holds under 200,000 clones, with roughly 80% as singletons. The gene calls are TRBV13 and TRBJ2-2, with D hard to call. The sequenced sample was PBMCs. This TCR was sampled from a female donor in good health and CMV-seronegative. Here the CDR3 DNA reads TGTGCCAGCAGCTTTACGAGCACCGGGGAGCTGTTTTTT. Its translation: CASSFTSTGELFF.